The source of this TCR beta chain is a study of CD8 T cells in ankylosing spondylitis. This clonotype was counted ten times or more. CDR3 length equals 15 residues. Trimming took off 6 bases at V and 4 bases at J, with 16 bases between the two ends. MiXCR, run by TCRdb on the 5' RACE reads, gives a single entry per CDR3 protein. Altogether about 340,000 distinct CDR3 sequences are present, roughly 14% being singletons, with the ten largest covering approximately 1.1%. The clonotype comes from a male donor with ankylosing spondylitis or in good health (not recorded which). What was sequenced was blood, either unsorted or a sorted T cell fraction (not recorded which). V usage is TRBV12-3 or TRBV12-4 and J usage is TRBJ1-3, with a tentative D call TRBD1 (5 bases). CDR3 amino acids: CASSLPRGLGNTIYF. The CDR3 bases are TGTGCCAGCAGCCTACCCCGGGGCTTGGGAAACACCATATATTTT.